This T cell receptor beta chain was profiled in a study of cytomegalovirus exposure and HLA in healthy donors. 60 Vbeta and 13 Jbeta primers were used in PCR. Here immunoSEQ multiplex PCR was the method, and the copy in TCRdb shows in-frame clones only, minus some. The sample yields around 63,000 clones, more than 60% seen once. V gave up 4 bases and J gave up 5 bases; unmatched junction bases: 11. Germline V lookup: CDR1 SGDLS, CDR2 YYNGEE. This CDR3 region has 16 residues. The sample comprised PBMCs. This TCR came from a woman in her twenties or thirties in good health and CMV-seronegative. The chain employs TRBV9 and TRBJ1-4; 7 nucleotides agree with TRBD1. CDR3 region: CASSPGTATVNEKLFF. The CDR3 coding sequence is TGTGCCAGCAGCCCCGGGACAGCCACGGTGAATGAAAAACTGTTTTTT.